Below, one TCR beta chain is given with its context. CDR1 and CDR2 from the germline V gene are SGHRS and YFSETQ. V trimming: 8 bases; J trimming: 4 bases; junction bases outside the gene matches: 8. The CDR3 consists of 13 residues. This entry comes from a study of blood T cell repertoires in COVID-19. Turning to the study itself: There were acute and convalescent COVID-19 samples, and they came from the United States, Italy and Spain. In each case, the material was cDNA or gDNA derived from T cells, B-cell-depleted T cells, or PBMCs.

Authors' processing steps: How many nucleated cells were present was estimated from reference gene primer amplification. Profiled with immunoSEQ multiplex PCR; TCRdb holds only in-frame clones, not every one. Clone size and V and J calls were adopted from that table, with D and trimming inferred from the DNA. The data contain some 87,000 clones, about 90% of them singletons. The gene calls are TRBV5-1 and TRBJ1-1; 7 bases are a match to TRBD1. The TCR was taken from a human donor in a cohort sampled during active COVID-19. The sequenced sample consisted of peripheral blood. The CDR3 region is CASKGAGSTEAFF. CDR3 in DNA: TGCGCCAGTAAGGGGGCGGGAAGCACTGAAGCTTTCTTT.